This T cell receptor (beta chain) comes out of a study of a mutant IDH1 vaccine in newly diagnosed glioma. Whole-study context: Receipt of radiotherapy, temozolomide, or both preceded the study, and most received both.

Here immunoSEQ multiplex PCR was the method, and the copy in TCRdb shows in-frame clones only, minus some. The profile shows 30,000 to 40,000 clones, around four fifths of them singletons. The CDR3 length is 14 residues. The V end lost 5 bases, the J end lost 0 bases, and 13 bases lay between the germline ends. Germline CDR1 GTSNPN, CDR2 SVGIG (reference sequence). Time point described: baseline, week 1 (first vaccination visit). As to treatment: pre-vaccination baseline after standard-of-care therapy. The chain combines TRBV30 with TRBJ1-1, with TRBD1 as a possible D gene (5 bases). This material consisted of PBMCs, taken from a glioma patient treated with radiotherapy, temozolomide or both. The sequence derives from a middle-aged man with glioma. Some clones in this sample may be carry-over from other donors' samples. This chain's CDR3 is CAWDPAGVNTEAFF. Here the CDR3 DNA reads TGTGCCTGGGATCCCGCGGGGGTGAACACTGAAGCTTTCTTT.